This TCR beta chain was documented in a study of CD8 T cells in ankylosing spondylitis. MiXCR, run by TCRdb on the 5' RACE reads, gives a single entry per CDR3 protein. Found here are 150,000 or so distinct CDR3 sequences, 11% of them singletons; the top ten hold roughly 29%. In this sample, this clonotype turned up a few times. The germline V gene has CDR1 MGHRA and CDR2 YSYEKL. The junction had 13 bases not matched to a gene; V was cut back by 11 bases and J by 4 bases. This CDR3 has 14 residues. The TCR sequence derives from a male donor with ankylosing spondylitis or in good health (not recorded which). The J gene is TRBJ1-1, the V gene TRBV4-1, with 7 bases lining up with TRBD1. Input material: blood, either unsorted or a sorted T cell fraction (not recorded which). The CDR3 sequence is CASRGPLGGTEAFF. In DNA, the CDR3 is TGCGCCTCAAGGGGGCCGTTGGGTGGCACTGAAGCTTTCTTT.